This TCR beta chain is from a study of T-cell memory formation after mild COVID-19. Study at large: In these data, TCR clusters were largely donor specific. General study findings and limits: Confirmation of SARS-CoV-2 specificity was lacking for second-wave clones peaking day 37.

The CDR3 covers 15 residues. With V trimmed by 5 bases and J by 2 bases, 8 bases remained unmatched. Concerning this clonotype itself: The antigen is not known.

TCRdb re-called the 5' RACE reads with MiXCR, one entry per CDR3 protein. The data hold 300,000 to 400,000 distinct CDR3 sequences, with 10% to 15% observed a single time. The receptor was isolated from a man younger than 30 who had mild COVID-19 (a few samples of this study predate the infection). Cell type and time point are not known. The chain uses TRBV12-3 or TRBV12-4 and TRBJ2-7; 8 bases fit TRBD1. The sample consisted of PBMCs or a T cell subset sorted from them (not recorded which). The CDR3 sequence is CASSPQTGAPYEQYF. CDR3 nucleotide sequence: TGTGCCAGCAGTCCTCAGACAGGGGCTCCCTACGAGCAGTACTTC.